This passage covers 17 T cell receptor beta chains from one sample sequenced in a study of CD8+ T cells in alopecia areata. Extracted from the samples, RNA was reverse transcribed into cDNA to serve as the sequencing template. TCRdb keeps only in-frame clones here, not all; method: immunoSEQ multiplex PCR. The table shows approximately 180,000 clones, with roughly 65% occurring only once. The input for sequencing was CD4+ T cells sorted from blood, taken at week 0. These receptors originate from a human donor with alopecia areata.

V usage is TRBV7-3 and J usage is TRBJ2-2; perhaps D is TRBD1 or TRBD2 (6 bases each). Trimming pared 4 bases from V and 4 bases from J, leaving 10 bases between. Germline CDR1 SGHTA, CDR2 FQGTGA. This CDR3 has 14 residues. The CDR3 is CASSSGGGTGELFF. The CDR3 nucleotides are TGTGCCAGCAGCTCCGGAGGGGGCACCGGGGAGCTGTTTTTT.

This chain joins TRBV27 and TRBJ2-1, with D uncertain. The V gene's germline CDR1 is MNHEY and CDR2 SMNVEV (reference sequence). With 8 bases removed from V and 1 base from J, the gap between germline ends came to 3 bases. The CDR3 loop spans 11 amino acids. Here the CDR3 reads CASQSYNEQFF. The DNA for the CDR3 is TGTGCCAGCCAGTCCTACAATGAGCAGTTCTTC.

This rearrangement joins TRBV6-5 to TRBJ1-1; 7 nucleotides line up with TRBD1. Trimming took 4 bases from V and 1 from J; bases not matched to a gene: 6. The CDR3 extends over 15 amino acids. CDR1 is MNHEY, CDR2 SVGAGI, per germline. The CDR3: CASSSEGAPNTEAFF. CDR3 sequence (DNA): TGTGCCAGCAGTTCCGAGGGGGCCCCGAACACTGAAGCTTTCTTT.

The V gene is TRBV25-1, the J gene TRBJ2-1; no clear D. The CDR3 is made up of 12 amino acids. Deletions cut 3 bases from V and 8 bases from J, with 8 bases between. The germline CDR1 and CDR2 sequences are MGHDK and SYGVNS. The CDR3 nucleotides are TGTGCCAGCAGTGATACTTTCCATGAGCAGTTCTTC. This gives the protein CASSDTFHEQFF.

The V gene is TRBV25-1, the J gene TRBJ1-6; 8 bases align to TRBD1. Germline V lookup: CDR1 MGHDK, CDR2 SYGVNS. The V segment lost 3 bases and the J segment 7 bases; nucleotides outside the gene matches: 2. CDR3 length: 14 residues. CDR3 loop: CASSENRGNSPLHF. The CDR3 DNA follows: TGTGCCAGCAGTGAGAACAGGGGGAATTCACCCCTCCACTTT.

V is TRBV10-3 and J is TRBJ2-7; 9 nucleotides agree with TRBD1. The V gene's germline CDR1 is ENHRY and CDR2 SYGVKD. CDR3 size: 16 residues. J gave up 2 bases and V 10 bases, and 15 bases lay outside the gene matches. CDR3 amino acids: CATQRPGQGRAYEQYF. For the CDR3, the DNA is TGTGCCACCCAACGTCCGGGACAGGGACGAGCCTACGAGCAGTACTTC.

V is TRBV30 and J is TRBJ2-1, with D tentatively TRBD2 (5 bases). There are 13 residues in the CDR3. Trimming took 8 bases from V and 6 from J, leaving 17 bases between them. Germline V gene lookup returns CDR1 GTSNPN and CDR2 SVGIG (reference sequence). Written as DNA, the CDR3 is TGTGCCGCCGACCTTCAAACTAGCAATGAGCAGTTCTTC. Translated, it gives CAADLQTSNEQFF.

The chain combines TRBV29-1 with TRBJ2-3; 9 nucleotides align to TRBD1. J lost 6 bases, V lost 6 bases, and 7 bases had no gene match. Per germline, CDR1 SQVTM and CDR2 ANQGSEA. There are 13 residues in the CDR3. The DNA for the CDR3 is TGCAGCGTGGACAGACAGGGGGACGATACGCAGTATTTT. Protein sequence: CSVDRQGDDTQYF.

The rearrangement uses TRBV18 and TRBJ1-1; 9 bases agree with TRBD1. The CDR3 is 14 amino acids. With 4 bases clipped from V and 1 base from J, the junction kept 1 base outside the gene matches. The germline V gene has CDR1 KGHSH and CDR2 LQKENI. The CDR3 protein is CASSQGQGNTEAFF. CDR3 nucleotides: TGTGCCAGCTCACAGGGACAGGGGAACACTGAAGCTTTCTTT.

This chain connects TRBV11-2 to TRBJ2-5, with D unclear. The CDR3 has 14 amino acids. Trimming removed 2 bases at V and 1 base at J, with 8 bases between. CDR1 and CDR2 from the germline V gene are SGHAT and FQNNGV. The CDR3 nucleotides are TGTGCCAGCAGCTTAAGGGCAGCCCAAGAGACCCAGTACTTC. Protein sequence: CASSLRAAQETQYF.

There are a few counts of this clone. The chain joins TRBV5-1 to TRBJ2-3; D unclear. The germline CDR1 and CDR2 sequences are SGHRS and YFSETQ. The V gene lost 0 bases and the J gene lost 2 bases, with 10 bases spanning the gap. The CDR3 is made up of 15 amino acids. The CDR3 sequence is CASSLGGTPTDTQYF. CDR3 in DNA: TGCGCCAGCAGCTTGGGGGGTACCCCCACAGATACGCAGTATTTT. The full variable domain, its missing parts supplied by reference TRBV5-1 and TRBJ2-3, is KAGVTQTPRYLIKTRGQQVTLSCSPISGHRSVSWYQQTPGQGLQFLFEYFSETQRNKGNFPGRFSGRQFSNSRSEMNVSTLELGDSALYLCASSLGGTPTDTQYFGPGTRLTVL.

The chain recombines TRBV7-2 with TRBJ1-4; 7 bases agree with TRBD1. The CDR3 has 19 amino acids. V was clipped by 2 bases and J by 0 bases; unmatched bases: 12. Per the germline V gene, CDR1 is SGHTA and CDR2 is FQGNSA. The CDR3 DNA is TGTGCCAGCAGCTTACCTCAGGGGTTCGGGACAGCAACTAATGAAAAACTGTTTTTT. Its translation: CASSLPQGFGTATNEKLFF.

The CDR3 here is CATSRGVDGNQPQHF. The CDR3 nucleotides are TGTGCCACCAGCAGAGGGGTGGACGGCAATCAGCCCCAGCATTTT. This rearrangement joins TRBV15 to TRBJ1-5; D remains unclear. V was cut by 1 base and J by 2 bases, with 9 bases left in between. The germline V gene encodes CDR1 LNHNV and CDR2 YYDKDF (reference sequence). CDR3 size: 15 residues. Full variable domain (outside the CDR3, taken from reference TRBV15 and TRBJ1-5): DAMVIQNPRYQVTQFGKPVTLSCSQTLNHNVMYWYQQKSSQAPKLLFHYYDKDFNNEADTPDNFQSRRPNTSFCFLDIRSPGLGDTAMYLCATSRGVDGNQPQHFGDGTRLSIL.

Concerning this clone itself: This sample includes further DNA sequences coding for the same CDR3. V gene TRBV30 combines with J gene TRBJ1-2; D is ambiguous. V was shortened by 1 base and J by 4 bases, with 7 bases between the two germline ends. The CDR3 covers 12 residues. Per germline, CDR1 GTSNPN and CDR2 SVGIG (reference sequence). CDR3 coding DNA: TGTGCCTGGAGTGAAGGAGGCTATGGCTACACCTTC. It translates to CAWSEGGYGYTF.

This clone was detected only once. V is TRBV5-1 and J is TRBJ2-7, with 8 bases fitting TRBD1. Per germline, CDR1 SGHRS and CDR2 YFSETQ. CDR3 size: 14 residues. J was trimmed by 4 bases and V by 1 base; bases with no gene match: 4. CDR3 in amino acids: CASSLSGGRYEQYF. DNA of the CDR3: TGCGCCAGCAGCTTGTCAGGGGGCCGGTACGAGCAGTACTTC. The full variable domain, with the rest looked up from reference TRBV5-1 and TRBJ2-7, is KAGVTQTPRYLIKTRGQQVTLSCSPISGHRSVSWYQQTPGQGLQFLFEYFSETQRNKGNFPGRFSGRQFSNSRSEMNVSTLELGDSALYLCASSLSGGRYEQYFGPGTRLTVT.

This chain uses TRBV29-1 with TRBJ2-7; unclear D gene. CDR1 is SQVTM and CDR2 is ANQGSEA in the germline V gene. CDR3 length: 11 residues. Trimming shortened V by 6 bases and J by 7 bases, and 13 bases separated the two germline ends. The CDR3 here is CSVSITEEQYF. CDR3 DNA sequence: TGCAGCGTATCGATTACAGAGGAGCAGTACTTC.

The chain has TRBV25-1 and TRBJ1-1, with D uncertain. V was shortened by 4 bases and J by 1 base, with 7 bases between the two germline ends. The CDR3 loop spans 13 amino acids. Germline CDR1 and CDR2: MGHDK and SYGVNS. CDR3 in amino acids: CASSVSGNTEAFF. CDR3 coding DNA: TGTGCCAGCAGTGTATCAGGGAACACTGAAGCTTTCTTT.